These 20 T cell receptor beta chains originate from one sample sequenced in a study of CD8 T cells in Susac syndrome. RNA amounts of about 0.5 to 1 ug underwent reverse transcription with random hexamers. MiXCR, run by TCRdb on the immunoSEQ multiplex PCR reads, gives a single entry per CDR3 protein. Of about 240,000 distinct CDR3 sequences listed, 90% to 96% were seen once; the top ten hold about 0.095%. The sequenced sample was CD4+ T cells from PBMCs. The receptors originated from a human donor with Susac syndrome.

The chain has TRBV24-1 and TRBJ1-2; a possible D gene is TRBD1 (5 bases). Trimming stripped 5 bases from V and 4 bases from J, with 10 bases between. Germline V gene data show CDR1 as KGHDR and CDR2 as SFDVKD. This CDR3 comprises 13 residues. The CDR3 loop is CATSGQGTYGYTF. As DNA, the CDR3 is TGTGCCACCAGTGGTCAGGGAACCTATGGCTACACCTTC.

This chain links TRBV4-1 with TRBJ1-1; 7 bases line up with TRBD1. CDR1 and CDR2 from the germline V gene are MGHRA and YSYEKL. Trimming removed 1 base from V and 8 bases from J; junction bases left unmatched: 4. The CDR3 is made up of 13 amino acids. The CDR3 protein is CASSQAYRGEAFF. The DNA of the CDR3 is TGCGCCAGCAGCCAAGCATACAGGGGCGAAGCTTTCTTT.

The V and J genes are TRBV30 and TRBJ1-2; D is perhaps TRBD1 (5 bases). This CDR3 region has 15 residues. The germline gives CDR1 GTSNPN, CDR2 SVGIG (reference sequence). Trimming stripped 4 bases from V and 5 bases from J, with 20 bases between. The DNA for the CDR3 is TGTGCCTGGATCCTGTACCGTGACAGCCTTTATGGCTACACCTTC. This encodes CAWILYRDSLYGYTF.

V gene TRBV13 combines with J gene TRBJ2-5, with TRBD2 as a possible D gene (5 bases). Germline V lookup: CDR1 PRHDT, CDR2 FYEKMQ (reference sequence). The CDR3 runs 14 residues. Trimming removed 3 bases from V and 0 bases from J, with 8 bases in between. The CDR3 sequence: CASSFRRDQETQYF. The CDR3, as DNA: TGTGCCAGCAGCTTTCGGCGGGACCAAGAGACCCAGTACTTC.

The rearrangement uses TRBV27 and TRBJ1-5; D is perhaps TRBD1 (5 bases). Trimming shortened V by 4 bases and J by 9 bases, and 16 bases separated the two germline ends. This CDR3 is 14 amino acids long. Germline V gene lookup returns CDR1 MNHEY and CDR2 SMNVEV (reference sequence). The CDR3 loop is CASSSGRYPGPQHF. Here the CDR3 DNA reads TGTGCCAGCAGTTCGGGACGGTACCCCGGGCCCCAGCATTTT.

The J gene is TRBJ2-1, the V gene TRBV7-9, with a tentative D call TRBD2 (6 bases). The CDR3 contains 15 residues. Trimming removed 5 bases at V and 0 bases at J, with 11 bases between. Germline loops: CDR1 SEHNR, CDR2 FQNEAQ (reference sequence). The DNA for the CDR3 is TGTGCCAGCAGCCAGGGACTCAGCTCCTACAATGAGCAGTTCTTC. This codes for CASSQGLSSYNEQFF.

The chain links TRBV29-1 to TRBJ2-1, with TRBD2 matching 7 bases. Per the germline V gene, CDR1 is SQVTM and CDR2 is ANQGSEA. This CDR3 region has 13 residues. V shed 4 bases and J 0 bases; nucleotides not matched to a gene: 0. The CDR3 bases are TGCAGCGTTGGCGGGAGCTCCTACAATGAGCAGTTCTTC. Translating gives CSVGGSSYNEQFF.

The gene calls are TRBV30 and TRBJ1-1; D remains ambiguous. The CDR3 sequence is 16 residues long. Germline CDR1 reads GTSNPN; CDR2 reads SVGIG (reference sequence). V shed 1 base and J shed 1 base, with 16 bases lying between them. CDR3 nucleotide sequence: TGTGCCTGGAGTGAGGCTCTCCTCCCAGGGAACACTGAAGCTTTCTTT. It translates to CAWSEALLPGNTEAFF.

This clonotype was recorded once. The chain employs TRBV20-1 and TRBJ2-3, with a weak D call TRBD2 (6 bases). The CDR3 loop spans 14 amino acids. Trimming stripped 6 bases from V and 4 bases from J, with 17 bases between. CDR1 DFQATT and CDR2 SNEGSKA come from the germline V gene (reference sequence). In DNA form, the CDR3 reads TGCAGTGCCCGTGCGAGACTAGAGGCAGATACGCAGTATTTT. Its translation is CSARARLEADTQYF.

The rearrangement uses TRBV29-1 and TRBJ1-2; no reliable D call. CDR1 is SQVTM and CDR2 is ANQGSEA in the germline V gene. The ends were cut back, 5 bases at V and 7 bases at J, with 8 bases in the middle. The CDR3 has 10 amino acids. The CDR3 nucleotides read TGCAGCGTTCTCCACGGTGGCTACACCTTC. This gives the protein CSVLHGGYTF. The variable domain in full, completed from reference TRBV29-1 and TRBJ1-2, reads SAVISQKPSRDICQRGTSLTIQCQVDSQVTMMFWYRQQPGQSLTLIATANQGSEATYESGFVIDKFPISRPNLTFSTLTVSNMSPEDSSIYLCSVLHGGYTFGSGTRLTVV.

CDR3 loop: CAWSSGGSGAQPQHF. CDR3 coding DNA: TGTGCCTGGTCCTCAGGGGGCTCGGGCGCTCAGCCCCAGCATTTT. The J gene is TRBJ1-5, the V gene TRBV30; TRBD1 matches 8 bases. CDR1 is GTSNPN, CDR2 SVGIG, per germline (reference sequence). V trimming: 5 bases; J trimming: 6 bases; junction bases outside the gene matches: 12. The CDR3 is 15 amino acids.

CDR3 residues: CASSPSGRVSNEQFF. Written as DNA, the CDR3 is TGTGCCAGCAGTCCCAGCGGGAGGGTATCCAATGAGCAGTTCTTC. The V and J genes are TRBV3-1 and TRBJ2-1; 10 bases are a match to TRBD2. This CDR3 region has 15 residues. Trimming removed 6 bases from V and 6 bases from J; junction bases left unmatched: 8. Looked up from germline, CDR1 is LGHDT and CDR2 is YNNKEL (reference sequence).

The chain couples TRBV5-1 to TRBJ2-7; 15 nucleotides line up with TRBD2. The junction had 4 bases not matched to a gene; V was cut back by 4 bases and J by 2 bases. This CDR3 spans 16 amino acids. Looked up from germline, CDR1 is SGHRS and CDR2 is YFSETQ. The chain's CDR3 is CASSVGLAGGTYEQYF. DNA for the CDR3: TGCGCCAGCAGCGTGGGACTAGCGGGAGGTACCTACGAGCAGTACTTC.

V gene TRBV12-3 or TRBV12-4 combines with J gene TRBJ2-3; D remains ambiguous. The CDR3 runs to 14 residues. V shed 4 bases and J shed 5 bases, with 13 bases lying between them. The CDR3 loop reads CASSSWTAQDTQYF. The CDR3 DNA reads TGTGCCAGCAGTTCTTGGACCGCGCAAGATACGCAGTATTTT.

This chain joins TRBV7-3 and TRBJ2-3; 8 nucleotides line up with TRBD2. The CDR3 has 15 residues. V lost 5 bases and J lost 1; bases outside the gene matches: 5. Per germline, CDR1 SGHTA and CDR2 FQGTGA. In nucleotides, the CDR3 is TGTGCCAGCAGCCCAGCGGGGGAGGGCACAGATACGCAGTATTTT. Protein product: CASSPAGEGTDTQYF.

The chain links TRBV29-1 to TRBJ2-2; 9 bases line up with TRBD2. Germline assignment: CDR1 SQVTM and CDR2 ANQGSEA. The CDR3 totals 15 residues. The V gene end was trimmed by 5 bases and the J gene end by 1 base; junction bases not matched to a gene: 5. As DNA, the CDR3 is TGCAGCGTTAGAAATAGCGGGAGGAACACCGGGGAGCTGTTTTTT. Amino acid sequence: CSVRNSGRNTGELFF.

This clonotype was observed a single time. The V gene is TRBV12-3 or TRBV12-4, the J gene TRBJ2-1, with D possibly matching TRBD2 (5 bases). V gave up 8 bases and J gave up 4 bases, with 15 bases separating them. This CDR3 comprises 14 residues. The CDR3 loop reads CASLTSFIYNEQFF. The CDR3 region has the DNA TGTGCCAGCCTTACTAGTTTCATTTACAATGAGCAGTTCTTC.

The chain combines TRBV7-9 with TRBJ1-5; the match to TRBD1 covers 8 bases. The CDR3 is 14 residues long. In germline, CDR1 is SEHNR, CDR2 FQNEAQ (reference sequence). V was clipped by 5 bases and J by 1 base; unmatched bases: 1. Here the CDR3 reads CASSRQGSNQPQHF. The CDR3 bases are TGTGCCAGCAGCCGACAGGGGAGCAATCAGCCCCAGCATTTT.

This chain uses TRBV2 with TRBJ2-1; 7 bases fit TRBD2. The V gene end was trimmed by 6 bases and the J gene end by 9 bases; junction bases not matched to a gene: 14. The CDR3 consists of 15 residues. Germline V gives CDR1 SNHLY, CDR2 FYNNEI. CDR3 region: CASRGGTPLIGEQFF. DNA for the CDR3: TGTGCCAGCAGGGGAGGGACCCCGCTGATCGGTGAGCAGTTCTTC.

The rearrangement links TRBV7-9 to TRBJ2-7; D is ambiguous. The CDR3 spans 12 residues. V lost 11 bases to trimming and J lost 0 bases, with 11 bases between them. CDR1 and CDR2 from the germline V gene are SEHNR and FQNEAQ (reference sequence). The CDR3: CAGTESSYEQYF. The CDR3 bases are TGTGCCGGAACAGAGAGCTCCTACGAGCAGTACTTC. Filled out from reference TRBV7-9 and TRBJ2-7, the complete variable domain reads DTGVSQNPRHKITKRGQNVTFRCDPISEHNRLYWYRQTLGQGPEFLTYFQNEAQLEKSRLLSDRFSAERPKGSFSTLEIQRTEQGDSAMYLCAGTESSYEQYFGPGTRLTVT.